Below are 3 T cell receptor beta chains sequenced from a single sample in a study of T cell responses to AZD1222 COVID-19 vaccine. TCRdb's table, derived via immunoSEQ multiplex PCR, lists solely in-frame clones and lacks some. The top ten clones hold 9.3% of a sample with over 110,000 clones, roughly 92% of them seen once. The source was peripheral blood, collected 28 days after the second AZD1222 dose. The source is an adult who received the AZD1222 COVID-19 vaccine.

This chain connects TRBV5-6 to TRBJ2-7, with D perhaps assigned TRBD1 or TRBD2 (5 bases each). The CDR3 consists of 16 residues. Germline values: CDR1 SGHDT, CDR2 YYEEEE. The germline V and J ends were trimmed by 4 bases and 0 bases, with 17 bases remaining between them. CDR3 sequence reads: CASSPWGTVSSYEQYF. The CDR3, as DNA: TGTGCCAGCAGCCCCTGGGGGACGGTGAGCTCCTACGAGCAGTACTTC.

In DNA, the CDR3 is TGTGCCAGCAGTGAGACCGGGACAGGAAACACCATATATTTT. Its translation: CASSETGTGNTIYF. V gene TRBV6-2 or TRBV6-3 combines with J gene TRBJ1-3; D is possibly TRBD1 (6 bases). V was clipped by 5 bases and J by 4 bases, with 12 bases between them. The V gene's germline CDR1 is MNHEY and CDR2 SVGEGT. CDR3 length: 14 residues.

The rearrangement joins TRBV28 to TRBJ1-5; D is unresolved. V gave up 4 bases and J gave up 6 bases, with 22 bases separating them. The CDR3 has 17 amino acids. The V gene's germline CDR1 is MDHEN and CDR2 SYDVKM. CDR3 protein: CASSSYPRQIRRQPQHF. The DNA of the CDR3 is TGTGCCAGCAGTTCCTACCCCAGGCAAATTCGTCGTCAGCCCCAGCATTTT.